This is a list of T cell receptor beta chains from one sample in a study of blood T cell repertoires in COVID-19. Libraries were prepared by immunoSEQ multiplex PCR; TCRdb keeps only in-frame clonotypes and omits some of them. The sample includes around 400,000 clones, roughly 90% of them seen just once. Sequencing input: PBMCs or T cells enriched from blood (not recorded which). Every receptor here comes from a woman between 40 and 55 years old who had been exposed to COVID-19. CDR3s include the opening cysteine and the closing phenylalanine or tryptophan. Fields, in order: clone size, V gene, J gene, D gene, CDR3 protein, CDR3 DNA. D genes are given only for firm matches. Clone size is stated in some rows and not others, as once, few, many or a class when expanded.

NA	TRBV7-2	TRBJ1-2	TRBD1	CASSLADRGVYGYTF	TGTGCCAGCAGCTTAGCGGACAGGGGGGTCTATGGCTACACCTTC
NA	TRBV19	TRBJ2-5	NA	CATAGLDETQYF	TGTGCCACTGCGGGATTGGATGAGACCCAGTACTTC
NA	TRBV25-1	TRBJ1-2	NA	CASSAQGLYYGYTF	TGTGCCAGCAGTGCACAGGGTCTTTACTATGGCTACACCTTC
NA	TRBV9	TRBJ1-1	NA	CASSVVHQNTEAFF	TGTGCCAGCAGCGTAGTACACCAGAACACTGAAGCTTTCTTT
NA	TRBV6-5	TRBJ1-2	NA	CASNFDRPIQGGYTF	TGTGCCAGCAATTTCGACAGGCCAATTCAGGGAGGCTACACCTTC
NA	TRBV7-2	TRBJ1-2	TRBD1	CASSLVRQGSGYTF	TGTGCCAGCAGCTTAGTTAGACAGGGATCTGGCTACACCTTC
NA	TRBV27	TRBJ1-1	NA	CASSGEMNTEAFF	TGTGCCAGCAGCGGGGAGATGAACACTGAAGCTTTCTTT
NA	TRBV11-2	TRBJ2-5	NA	CASSFTGSPQETQYF	TGTGCCAGCAGCTTCACCGGGTCCCCCCAAGAGACCCAGTACTTC
NA	TRBV30	TRBJ1-2	NA	CAWSVQYGYTF	TGTGCCTGGAGTGTACAGTATGGCTACACCTTC
NA	TRBV7-9	TRBJ1-5	TRBD1	CASSDGTGATQPQHF	TGTGCCAGCAGCGACGGGACAGGGGCCACTCAGCCCCAGCATTTT
NA	TRBV28	TRBJ2-1	TRBD2	CASKRGLGLGVSKQFF	TGTGCCAGCAAACGAGGTTTGGGACTAGGAGTTTCGAAGCAGTTCTTC
NA	TRBV5-6	TRBJ2-7	NA	CASSLAGKGVYEQYF	TGTGCCAGCAGCTTGGCCGGGAAGGGAGTATACGAGCAGTACTTC
NA	TRBV3-1/TRBV3-2	TRBJ1-2	NA	CASSHRRNYGYTF	TGTGCCAGCAGCCACCGGAGAAACTATGGCTACACCTTC
NA	TRBV10-3	TRBJ2-5	TRBD2	CAISAGGTNQETQYF	TGTGCCATCAGTGCCGGGGGGACTAACCAAGAGACCCAGTACTTC
NA	TRBV7-2	TRBJ2-7	NA	CASSLEAGPYEQYF	TGTGCCAGCAGCTTAGAGGCGGGACCCTACGAGCAGTACTTC
once	TRBV5-6	TRBJ2-7	NA	CASSLSPGGGPRGEQYF	TGTGCCAGCAGCTTGTCCCCGGGGGGCGGGCCCAGGGGCGAGCAGTACTTC
NA	TRBV3-1/TRBV3-2	TRBJ2-1	TRBD1	CASSQPGQVSEQFF	TGTGCCAGCAGCCAACCGGGACAGGTCAGTGAGCAGTTCTTC
NA	TRBV7-2	TRBJ2-3	NA	CASSLAGGGDTQYF	TGTGCCAGCAGCTTAGCAGGGGGGGGAGATACGCAGTATTTT
NA	TRBV29-1	TRBJ2-7	NA	CNPPHRDIGQYF	TGCAACCCCCCTCACCGGGATATTGGGCAGTACTTC
once	TRBV19	TRBJ2-1	NA	CASGGLFPSYNEQFF	TGTGCCAGTGGGGGACTCTTCCCCTCCTACAATGAGCAGTTCTTC
NA	TRBV7-9	TRBJ1-1	TRBD1	CASNLGQGTTEAFF	TGTGCCAGCAATCTAGGACAGGGAACCACTGAAGCTTTCTTT
NA	TRBV14	TRBJ2-5	TRBD2	CASSQELAGVRTQYF	TGTGCCAGCAGCCAAGAACTAGCGGGAGTACGGACCCAGTACTTC
few	TRBV7-2	TRBJ2-7	NA	CASSLEWSYEQYF	TGTGCCAGCAGCTTAGAATGGAGCTACGAGCAGTACTTC
NA	TRBV27	TRBJ2-3	TRBD2	CASSSPVAGVGTDTQYF	TGTGCCAGCAGTTCCCCGGTGGCGGGGGTGGGAACAGATACGCAGTATTTT
NA	TRBV11-3	TRBJ1-1	NA	CASSLILGTEAFF	TGTGCCAGCAGCCTAATTCTCGGCACTGAAGCTTTCTTT
NA	TRBV2	TRBJ2-7	TRBD1	CASSEGQGNRDEQYF	TGTGCCAGCAGTGAAGGACAGGGGAATAGGGACGAGCAGTACTTC
NA	TRBV3-1/TRBV3-2	TRBJ2-1	NA	CASSPETARYNEQFF	TGTGCCAGCAGCCCCGAGACAGCTAGATACAATGAGCAGTTCTTC
NA	TRBV29-1	TRBJ2-3	TRBD2	CSVTGLGIADTQYF	TGCAGCGTGACGGGACTAGGGATCGCAGATACGCAGTATTTT
NA	TRBV27	TRBJ1-2	TRBD1	CASSSTGAYGYTF	TGTGCCAGCAGTTCGACAGGGGCCTATGGCTACACCTTC
NA	TRBV10-3	TRBJ2-7	NA	CAISRDTYEQYF	TGTGCCATCAGTCGGGACACTTACGAGCAGTACTTC
once	TRBV4-1	TRBJ2-1	NA	CASSQDGGSANNEQFF	TGCGCCAGCAGCCAAGATGGCGGTAGCGCAAACAATGAGCAGTTCTTC
NA	TRBV7-9	TRBJ2-3	TRBD2	CASSLRAGLGTDTQYF	TGTGCCAGCAGCTTACGAGCGGGACTAGGCACAGATACGCAGTATTTT
few	TRBV6-2/TRBV6-3	TRBJ1-3	TRBD1	CASSDPTGPSGNTIYF	TGTGCCAGCAGTGACCCGACAGGGCCCTCGGGAAACACCATATATTTT
NA	TRBV2	TRBJ2-5	TRBD2	CASSGGLAGGQETQYF	TGTGCCAGCAGTGGAGGACTAGCGGGAGGGCAAGAGACCCAGTACTTC
NA	TRBV2	TRBJ1-1	NA	CASIFSVNTEAFF	TGTGCCAGCATCTTCTCAGTGAACACTGAAGCTTTCTTT
NA	TRBV5-1	TRBJ2-1	TRBD2	CASSPRLAGDNEQFF	TGCGCCAGCAGCCCAAGACTAGCGGGAGATAATGAGCAGTTCTTC
NA	TRBV7-2	TRBJ2-3	TRBD2	CASSLAAGGSADTQYF	TGTGCCAGCAGCTTAGCGGCGGGAGGGTCGGCAGATACGCAGTATTTT
NA	TRBV19	TRBJ1-5	TRBD1	CASSRDRGQPQHF	TGTGCCAGTAGTCGAGACAGGGGTCAGCCCCAGCATTTT
NA	TRBV6-5	TRBJ1-1	TRBD1	CASSYRTGVTSTEAFF	TGTGCCAGCAGTTACCGTACAGGGGTCACATCCACTGAAGCTTTCTTT
NA	TRBV30	TRBJ2-5	TRBD2	CAWSDWGTSGGETQYF	TGTGCCTGGAGTGACTGGGGGACTAGCGGGGGCGAGACCCAGTACTTC
once	TRBV5-1	TRBJ2-1	TRBD2	CASSLEGTSGSYNEQFF	TGCGCCAGCAGCTTGGAGGGGACTAGCGGTAGCTACAATGAGCAGTTCTTC
once	TRBV14	TRBJ1-4	TRBD1	CASSHRRGSGGTNEKLFF	TGTGCCAGCAGCCATCGCAGGGGGTCAGGAGGGACTAATGAAAAACTGTTTTTT